The sequence of this T cell receptor (beta chain) was determined in a study of cytotoxic CD8 clonotypes in ibrutinib-treated CLL. V lost 1 base, J lost 7 bases, and 17 bases lay in between. CDR1 is SNHLY, CDR2 FYNNEI, per germline. This CDR3 spans 15 amino acids. Study-wide results and caveats: The study found baseline clonality above age-matched healthy donors, tracking circulating CD8+ T-cell counts. Samples were collected at differing times from sustained-remission and progressing patients.

Regarding this clone: Its target is unknown.

The assay was immunoSEQ multiplex PCR, and TCRdb's table has in-frame clones only and misses some. Of some 200,000 clones in the sample, 70% to 75% were seen once. The chain has TRBV2 and TRBJ2-7; possibly TRBD1 for D (7 bases). Sequencing used PBMCs, obtained after 12 months of ibrutinib treatment. This receptor was identified in a human donor with chronic lymphocytic leukemia. The CDR3 loop reads CASSEGNRGGGEQYF. In DNA, the CDR3 is TGTGCCAGCAGTGAAGGGAACAGGGGAGGAGGTGAGCAGTACTTC.